This is a list of T cell receptor beta chains from one sample in a study of blood T cells in healthy people across ages. MiXCR, run by TCRdb on the 5' RACE reads, gives a single entry per CDR3 protein. In the table there are approximately 600,000 distinct CDR3 sequences, roughly three fifths of which are singletons. The source material was blood. The receptors originated from a man aged 60 to 69 in good health. The CDR3 runs from the conserved cysteine through the conserved F or W. A D gene is named only where the DNA matches it firmly. Rows give clone size only sometimes, using once, few, many, or a class for an expanded clone.

clone_size	v_call	j_call	d_call	cdr3_aa	cdr3_nt
once	TRBV5-1	TRBJ1-1	NA	CASSLLPNTEAFF	TGCGCCAGCAGCTTGCTCCCGAACACTGAAGCTTTCTTT
NA	TRBV10-3	TRBJ1-2	NA	CASSVNSPYGYTF	TGTGCCAGCAGTGTGAACAGCCCTTATGGCTACACCTTC
NA	TRBV10-3	TRBJ2-7	NA	CAISESTEAYEQYF	TGTGCCATCAGTGAGTCGACGGAGGCCTACGAGCAGTACTTC
NA	TRBV11-2	TRBJ2-5	TRBD2	CASSAGIAGSQETQYF	TGTGCCAGCAGCGCCGGGATAGCGGGGAGTCAAGAGACCCAGTACTTC
once	TRBV7-2	TRBJ1-5	NA	CASSPGPWGNQPQHF	TGTGCCAGCAGCCCAGGACCCTGGGGCAATCAGCCCCAGCATTTT
NA	TRBV21-1	TRBJ2-1	NA	CARHSGTEFF	TGTGCCCGACACTCCGGGACAGAGTTCTTC
once	TRBV7-2	TRBJ2-3	NA	CASSLATDTRYF	TGTGCCAGCAGCTTGGCCACAGATACGCGGTATTTT
NA	TRBV4-1	TRBJ2-6	NA	CASSQDGEPIYSGANVLTF	TGCGCCAGCAGCCAAGATGGTGAGCCAATCTACTCTGGGGCCAACGTCCTGACTTTC
NA	TRBV7-8	TRBJ1-5	NA	CASSLRGLRVQDQPQHF	TGTGCCAGCAGCTTAAGAGGTCTTAGGGTACAGGATCAGCCCCAGCATTTT
NA	TRBV5-1	TRBJ2-7	NA	CASSADLRVSEQYF	TGCGCCAGCAGCGCCGATCTAAGGGTGTCCGAGCAGTACTTC
NA	TRBV7-9	TRBJ2-3	NA	CASSLPGVTDTQYF	TGTGCCAGCAGCCTCCCGGGGGTCACAGATACGCAGTATTTT
few	TRBV28	TRBJ2-1	TRBD1	CASSFPDRVNEQFF	TGTGCCAGCAGTTTCCCGGACAGGGTGAATGAGCAGTTCTTC
few	TRBV29-1	TRBJ1-2	NA	CSVAGRGPGYGYTF	TGCAGCGTTGCTGGACGGGGGCCAGGATATGGCTACACCTTC
NA	TRBV28	TRBJ2-5	TRBD2	CASSLLAGGSPETQYF	TGTGCCAGCAGTTTATTAGCGGGGGGCTCCCCCGAGACCCAGTACTTC
NA	TRBV20-1	TRBJ2-5	NA	CSARVGGPRETQYF	TGCAGTGCTAGAGTCGGGGGTCCGCGAGAGACCCAGTACTTC
NA	TRBV3-1	TRBJ2-3	TRBD2	CASSQGQETSTPYF	TGTGCCAGCAGCCAAGGTCAGGAGACTAGCACACCGTATTTT
once	TRBV12-3/TRBV12-4	TRBJ1-6	TRBD1	CASSRTGPLSPLHF	TGTGCCAGCAGCCGGACAGGGCCACTTTCACCCCTCCACTTT
NA	TRBV2	TRBJ2-1	TRBD1	CASSEFGTGSGNEQFF	TGTGCCAGCAGTGAATTCGGGACAGGATCAGGGAATGAGCAGTTCTTC
few	TRBV6-1	TRBJ2-7	NA	CASSEAVQVISYEQYF	TGTGCCAGCAGTGAAGCGGTACAGGTGATCTCCTACGAGCAGTACTTC
few	TRBV9	TRBJ2-5	TRBD2	CASSVAGLAGQETQYF	TGTGCCAGCAGCGTAGCGGGACTAGCGGGGCAAGAGACCCAGTACTTC
NA	TRBV11-2	TRBJ2-1	TRBD2	CASSIRRGGRGNEQFF	TGTGCCAGCAGCATTAGACGGGGGGGCCGGGGCAATGAGCAGTTCTTC
NA	TRBV14	TRBJ2-3	TRBD2	CASSQGGGFTDTQYF	TGTGCCAGCAGCCAAGGCGGGGGATTCACAGATACGCAGTATTTT
NA	TRBV5-1	TRBJ1-1	NA	CASSLVGRTGAFF	TGCGCCAGCAGCCTGGTAGGCCGGACGGGAGCTTTCTTT
few	TRBV27	TRBJ2-5	NA	CASRALQRETQYF	TGTGCCAGCAGGGCCCTTCAGAGGGAGACCCAGTACTTC
NA	TRBV5-1	TRBJ2-3	TRBD2	CASSPAGLAGPSTDTQYF	TGCGCCAGCAGCCCCGCTGGACTAGCGGGACCTAGCACAGATACGCAGTATTTT
NA	TRBV7-2	TRBJ2-7	NA	CASSLGTFYEQYF	TGTGCCAGCAGCCTAGGGACTTTCTACGAGCAGTACTTC